The 22 T cell receptor beta chains reported below all come from one sample, sequenced in a study of T cell clones after liver transplantation. Sequencing used immunoSEQ multiplex PCR; TCRdb keeps in-frame clones, though not all of them. Here the sample spans some 120,000 clones, approximately 90% being singletons. Sequencing was performed on CD4+ T cells from blood, taken 12 months after liver transplant. These receptors were taken from a human patient who received a liver transplant. The graft donor may have given rise to some T cells.

J is TRBJ2-5 and V is TRBV5-1; D not certain. This CDR3 comprises 15 residues. From germline, CDR1 is SGHRS and CDR2 YFSETQ. Trimming left V 0 bases short and J 0 bases short, with 9 bases between. The DNA of the CDR3 is TGCGCCAGCAGCTTGGACGGTTTGTACCAAGAGACCCAGTACTTC. Translation gives CASSLDGLYQETQYF.

This clone was picked up one time. The V and J genes are TRBV30 and TRBJ2-1, with 7 nucleotides matching TRBD2. The ends lost 5 bases at V and 2 bases at J; junction bases unmatched: 3. The CDR3 loop spans 13 amino acids. Germline CDR1 GTSNPN, CDR2 SVGIG (reference sequence). CDR3 residues: CAWASGAYNEQFF. CDR3 in DNA: TGTGCCTGGGCTAGCGGAGCCTACAATGAGCAGTTCTTC.

Turning to this clone: Germline and junction disagree at one end, which may indicate a read error. This chain connects TRBV11-3 to TRBJ1-4, with D possibly being TRBD1 (6 bases). The CDR3 is 15 amino acids. The germline gives CDR1 SGHNT, CDR2 YENEEA. DNA of the CDR3: TGTGCCAGCAGCCTAGAGGGGGCAACTAATGAAAAACTGTTTTTT. Protein sequence: CASSLEGATNEKLFF.

This clone is a singleton in its sample. The V and J genes are TRBV30 and TRBJ2-3, with D maybe TRBD2 (5 bases). Germline V gives CDR1 GTSNPN, CDR2 SVGIG (reference sequence). V shed 2 bases and J shed 3 bases, with 18 bases lying between them. The CDR3 has 16 amino acids. The CDR3 nucleotides read TGTGCCTGGAGTCTCCCGGAGACACTAGGGACAGATACGCAGTATTTT. Translated, it gives CAWSLPETLGTDTQYF.

This rearrangement joins TRBV29-1 to TRBJ1-2; 10 bases line up with TRBD1. Unmatched junction bases numbered 8, after V lost 2 bases and J lost 2 bases. The CDR3 is made up of 16 amino acids. The V gene's germline CDR1 is SQVTM and CDR2 ANQGSEA. CDR3 sequence: CSVERTGGLSNYGYTF. The CDR3 nucleotides are TGCAGCGTTGAAAGGACAGGGGGGTTGTCGAACTATGGCTACACCTTC.

The chain joins TRBV11-2 to TRBJ2-5; D gene unclear. Germline loops: CDR1 SGHAT, CDR2 FQNNGV. V was pared by 3 bases and J by 5 bases, with 19 bases between. This CDR3 contains 16 residues. Written as DNA, the CDR3 is TGTGCCAGCAGCTTTCTGACACGGCCCCGCGCGGAGACCCAGTACTTC. Amino acid sequence: CASSFLTRPRAETQYF.

The chain links TRBV5-1 to TRBJ2-7; 9 bases fit TRBD2. V lost 7 bases and J lost 5; bases outside the gene matches: 13. The germline V gene has CDR1 SGHRS and CDR2 YFSETQ. This CDR3 has 15 amino acids. The CDR3 loop reads CASRRTSVPGDEQYF. CDR3 in DNA: TGCGCCAGCCGCAGGACTAGCGTCCCGGGGGACGAGCAGTACTTC. Together with reference TRBV5-1 and TRBJ2-7, the CDR3 gives the full variable domain: KAGVTQTPRYLIKTRGQQVTLSCSPISGHRSVSWYQQTPGQGLQFLFEYFSETQRNKGNFPGRFSGRQFSNSRSEMNVSTLELGDSALYLCASRRTSVPGDEQYFGPGTRLTVT.

CDR3 sequence reads: CASSQGVTGGFADEQFF. The CDR3 DNA sequence: TGTGCCAGCAGCCAAGGTGTTACGGGAGGATTTGCAGATGAGCAGTTCTTC. The chain has TRBV14 and TRBJ2-1; 7 nucleotides align to TRBD2. CDR1 is SGHDN, CDR2 FVKESK, per germline. Trimming took 1 base from V and 8 from J; bases not matched to a gene: 14. This CDR3 contains 17 residues. The full variable domain, rest sourced from reference TRBV14 and TRBJ2-1, is EAGVTQFPSHSVIEKGQTVTLRCDPISGHDNLYWYRRVMGKEIKFLLHFVKESKQDESGMPNNRFLAERTGGTYSTLKVQPAELEDSGVYFCASSQGVTGGFADEQFFGPGTRLTVL.

The chain has TRBV20-1 and TRBJ2-1, with D hard to call. This CDR3 comprises 11 residues. Germline V gene data show CDR1 as DFQATT and CDR2 as SNEGSKA (reference sequence). Between the trimmed V and J ends, which lost 7 bases and 5 bases, there was a span of 9 bases. CDR3 DNA: TGCAGTGGGGCTGGAAACAATGAGCAGTTCTTC. Amino acid sequence: CSGAGNNEQFF.

V is TRBV30 and J is TRBJ1-1, with D maybe TRBD1 (6 bases). Trimming removed 2 bases at V and 8 bases at J, with 15 bases between. Germline-derived CDR1 and CDR2 are GTSNPN and SVGIG (reference sequence). The CDR3 consists of 13 residues. CDR3: CAWSSTPGQEAFF. The CDR3 DNA reads as TGTGCCTGGAGTTCGACACCGGGACAAGAAGCTTTCTTT.

This chain joins TRBV6-4 and TRBJ2-7; 7 bases are a match to TRBD1. Germline V gives CDR1 MRHNA, CDR2 SNTAGT. V was clipped by 4 bases and J by 2 bases; unmatched bases: 5. The CDR3 loop spans 14 amino acids. CDR3 DNA: TGTGCCAGCAGTGCAGGGGGACGTGCCTACGAGCAGTACTTC. It codes for CASSAGGRAYEQYF.

This sequence joins TRBV4-2 and TRBJ1-1; D remains unclear. Germline-derived CDR1 and CDR2 are LGHNA and YNFKEQ. The CDR3 covers 15 residues. The V gene lost 0 bases and the J gene lost 0 bases, with 8 bases spanning the gap. CDR3 sequence: CASSQESLMNTEAFF. As DNA, the CDR3 is TGTGCCAGCAGCCAAGAATCCCTTATGAACACTGAAGCTTTCTTT.

The chain employs TRBV11-3 and TRBJ1-1; the match to TRBD1 covers 8 bases. The CDR3 loop spans 16 amino acids. The V gene end was trimmed by 1 base and the J gene end by 1 base; junction bases not matched to a gene: 5. Germline V gene data show CDR1 as SGHNT and CDR2 as YENEEA. CDR3 DNA sequence: TGTGCCAGCAGCTTAGCGTCAGGGGGCGCGAACACTGAAGCTTTCTTT. This translates into CASSLASGGANTEAFF. The variable domain in full, with the rest retrieved from reference TRBV11-3 and TRBJ1-1, is EAGVVQSPRYKIIEKKQPVAFWCNPISGHNTLYWYLQNLGQGPELLIRYENEEAVDDSQLPKDRFSAERLKGVDSTLKIQPAELGDSAVYLCASSLASGGANTEAFFGQGTRLTVV.

This clone was recorded once. The V gene is TRBV19, the J gene TRBJ2-1, with D perhaps TRBD1 (6 bases). Trimming removed 5 bases at V and 7 bases at J, with 21 bases between. CDR3 length equals 16 residues. Per germline, CDR1 LNHDA and CDR2 SQIVND (reference sequence). CDR3 bases: TGTGCCAGTAGTTCCCACCCCCCTGGACAGATAAATGAGCAGTTCTTC. Protein: CASSSHPPGQINEQFF.

The V and J genes are TRBV29-1 and TRBJ2-2; D is perhaps TRBD1 (5 bases). Germline-derived CDR1 and CDR2 are SQVTM and ANQGSEA. Trimming took 4 bases from V and 7 from J, leaving 13 bases between them. This CDR3 is built from 13 residues. The CDR3 nucleotides read TGCAGCGTTGGACAGACCGTAAGCGGGGAGCTGTTTTTT. Translated, it gives CSVGQTVSGELFF.

The rearrangement uses TRBV14 and TRBJ2-7; D tentatively fits TRBD1 or TRBD2 (5 bases each). Trimming stripped 8 bases from V and 2 bases from J, with 7 bases between. Germline assignment: CDR1 SGHDN and CDR2 FVKESK. The CDR3 extends over 11 amino acids. In nucleotides, the CDR3 is TGTGCCAGCGGGGACGCCTACGAGCAGTACTTC. It encodes CASGDAYEQYF.

This chain uses TRBV28 with TRBJ2-1; D is uncertain. Trimming left V 8 bases short and J 9 bases short, with 11 bases between. CDR3 length: 11 residues. Germline V gene data show CDR1 as MDHEN and CDR2 as SYDVKM. In nucleotides, the CDR3 is TGTGCCAGCGGAAAGTCCCGTGAGCAGTTCTTC. Its protein is CASGKSREQFF.

V gene TRBV28 combines with J gene TRBJ2-7, with 7 bases identical to TRBD1. Germline V CDR1 and CDR2: MDHEN, SYDVKM. The CDR3 extends over 15 amino acids. V gave up 6 bases and J gave up 2 bases; unmatched junction bases: 10. The CDR3 DNA reads TGTGCCAGCAGCCCACCGGGACAGCGAACCTACGAGCAGTACTTC. Its protein is CASSPPGQRTYEQYF.

The V and J genes are TRBV6-6 and TRBJ2-3; unclear D gene. Germline CDR1 is MNHNY and CDR2 is SVGAGI (reference sequence). The germline V and J ends were trimmed by 2 bases and 2 bases, with 8 bases remaining between them. The CDR3 is 14 residues long. The CDR3 DNA sequence: TGTGCCAGCAGTTACCCCGAGCTCACAGATACGCAGTATTTT. This translates into CASSYPELTDTQYF.

The chain uses TRBV4-1 and TRBJ1-2; 7 bases line up with TRBD1. CDR1 and CDR2 from the germline V gene are MGHRA and YSYEKL. The CDR3 covers 14 residues. The junction had 5 bases not matched to a gene; V was cut back by 2 bases and J by 5 bases. Written as DNA, the CDR3 is TGCGCCAGCAGCCAACCAGGGGGAGGGTATGGCTACACCTTC. Translating it yields CASSQPGGGYGYTF.

This chain uses TRBV6-5 with TRBJ1-1, with a weak D call TRBD1 (5 bases). The CDR3 contains 13 residues. Between the trimmed V and J ends, which lost 2 bases and 4 bases, there was a span of 8 bases. Germline V gives CDR1 MNHEY, CDR2 SVGAGI. Here the CDR3 DNA reads TGTGCCAGCAGTTACGGGGGAGGCACTGAAGCTTTCTTT. It yields the protein CASSYGGGTEAFF.

This clone was seen more than once but under ten times. The chain links TRBV5-1 to TRBJ1-2; 10 nucleotides line up with TRBD1. J gave up 6 bases and V 2 bases, and 7 bases lay outside the gene matches. The CDR3 extends over 15 amino acids. The germline V gene encodes CDR1 SGHRS and CDR2 YFSETQ. The CDR3 spells CASSFSGTGVDGYTF. The CDR3 DNA sequence: TGCGCCAGCAGCTTTTCCGGGACAGGGGTGGATGGCTACACCTTC.